This T cell receptor beta chain emerged from a study of T cells after posttransplantation cyclophosphamide. Points from the study as a whole: Donor CD8+ memory clones often dominated recipient blood repertoires at later times. Skin or GI-infiltrating T cells shared few TRB sequences with blood. Recipient CMV seropositivity and CMV reactivation strongly tracked TRB clonality.

V was clipped by 2 bases and J by 2 bases; unmatched bases: 7. Germline values: CDR1 LGHNA, CDR2 YSLEER. The CDR3 is 16 amino acids. As regards this clone: Its antigen is not known.

Generated by immunoSEQ multiplex PCR, the TCRdb table keeps only in-frame clones and is missing some. The sample has tens of thousands of clones; 85% to 95% are singletons. The clonotype originates from a woman in her 30s in good health and a related stem cell transplant donor. Input material: PBMCs. The V call is TRBV4-3, the J call TRBJ1-1; 8 bases map to TRBD1. CDR3 sequence reads: CASSQHLTGANTEAFF. CDR3 nucleotides: TGCGCCAGCAGCCAACACCTGACAGGGGCAAACACTGAAGCTTTCTTT.